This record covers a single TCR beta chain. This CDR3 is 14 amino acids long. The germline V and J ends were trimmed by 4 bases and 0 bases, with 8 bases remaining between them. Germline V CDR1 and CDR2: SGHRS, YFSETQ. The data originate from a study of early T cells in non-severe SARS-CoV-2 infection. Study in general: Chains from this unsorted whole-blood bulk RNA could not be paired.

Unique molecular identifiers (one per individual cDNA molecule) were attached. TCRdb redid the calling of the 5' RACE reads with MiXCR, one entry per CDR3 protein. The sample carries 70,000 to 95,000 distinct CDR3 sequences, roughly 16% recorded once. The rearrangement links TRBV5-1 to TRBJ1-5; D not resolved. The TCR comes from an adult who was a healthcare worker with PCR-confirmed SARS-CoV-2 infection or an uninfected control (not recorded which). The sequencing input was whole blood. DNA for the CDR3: TGCGCCAGCAGCGCGGACGGTAGCAATCAGCCCCAGCATTTT. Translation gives CASSADGSNQPQHF.